These 2 T cell receptor beta chains came from one sample sequenced in a study of blood T cell repertoires in COVID-19. Profiling relied on immunoSEQ multiplex PCR, and the TCRdb table lists in-frame clones only, not all of them. The table lists about 210,000 clones, over 80% of them singletons. The sequencing sample was made of PBMCs or T cells enriched from blood (not recorded which). Receptors were obtained from a man aged 18 to 29 with acute COVID-19.

The CDR3 sequence: CAITGTGFMNTEAFF. Written as DNA, the CDR3 is TGTGCCATCACTGGGACAGGATTTATGAACACTGAAGCTTTCTTT. The rearrangement uses TRBV10-3 and TRBJ1-1, with 8 bases lining up with TRBD1. The CDR3 extends over 15 amino acids. The V and J ends lost 7 bases and 0 bases, in that order; junction bases with no gene match: 7. Germline lookup yields CDR1 ENHRY and CDR2 SYGVKD.

CDR3 bases: TGTGCCAGCAGTTTACGGGGGGCGCGGGAGCAGTACTTC. Its translation: CASSLRGAREQYF. The chain recombines TRBV28 with TRBJ2-7; a weak D match, TRBD2 (7 bases). There are 13 residues in the CDR3. V dropped 2 bases and J dropped 7 bases, with 12 bases sitting between them. The germline V gene encodes CDR1 MDHEN and CDR2 SYDVKM.